This is a list of T cell receptor beta chains from one sample in a study of T cell repertoires in cytomegalovirus infection. TCRdb passed the reads through MiXCR, listing each CDR3 protein once. This table has fewer than 550,000 distinct CDR3 sequences, 31% appearing once. The specimen was PBMCs. Every receptor here comes from a human donor in good health (CMV status not recorded). Some clones in this sample may be carry-over from other donors' samples. Both conserved end residues are part of each CDR3. A D gene is named only where the DNA matches it firmly. Rows may omit the clone size; those that give it use once, few, many or a size class.

D | J | V | size | DNA | CDR3
TRBD2 | TRBJ2-1 | TRBV2 | . | TGTGCCAGCAGTGACAAGCGGGGGGGCCTGTATGAGCAGTTCTTC | CASSDKRGGLYEQFF
TRBD1 | TRBJ1-5 | TRBV11-2 | . | TGTGCCAGCAGCTTAGGGAACCGACAGGGCCGCAATCAGCCCCAGCATTTT | CASSLGNRQGRNQPQHF
. | TRBJ2-7 | TRBV11-2 | many | TGTGCCAGCAGCGACCGACAAGTCTCCTACGAGCAGTACTTC | CASSDRQVSYEQYF
. | TRBJ1-2 | TRBV4-3 | . | TGCGCCAGCAGCCAAGATCGAACGGCCCTTCGGGGCTACACCTTC | CASSQDRTALRGYTF
TRBD1 | TRBJ1-1 | TRBV29-1 | . | TGCAGCGTTGAAGGGGGGACAGCCGAAGCTTTCTTT | CSVEGGTAEAFF
. | TRBJ1-3 | TRBV7-2 | many | TGTGCCAGCAGCCCGACAGCTACGCTCTCTGGAAACACCATATATTTT | CASSPTATLSGNTIYF
. | TRBJ2-1 | TRBV7-2 | few | TGTGCCAGCAGCTCCTCCTCGTTGATGTGGCAGTTCTTC | CASSSSSLMWQFF
. | TRBJ2-2 | TRBV7-6 | many | TGTGCCAGCAGCTTAGATGGGGGCACCGGGGAGCTGTTTTTT | CASSLDGGTGELFF
TRBD2 | TRBJ2-2 | TRBV7-2 | many | TGTGCCAGCAGCATGGGACTAGCGGGGTGGGCGAACACCGGGGAGCTGTTTTTT | CASSMGLAGWANTGELFF
TRBD1 | TRBJ1-2 | TRBV6-5 | . | TGTGCCAGCACCAAGGGGGCGGACTATAGCTACACCTTC | CASTKGADYSYTF
. | TRBJ1-2 | TRBV7-2 | many | TGTGCCAGCATCCGTACTCCAGGGGTTGGCGGCTACACCTTC | CASIRTPGVGGYTF
. | TRBJ2-3 | TRBV19 | few | TGTGCCAGTAGTATTGGCCCTATTAGAGATACGCAGTATTTT | CASSIGPIRDTQYF
TRBD1 | TRBJ1-1 | TRBV7-3 | once | TGTGCCAGCAGCTCCACTCACACGACAGGGGGGACTGAAGCTTTCTTT | CASSSTHTTGGTEAFF
TRBD2 | TRBJ2-7 | TRBV6-1 | . | TGTGCCAGCAGTTGGGGGAGGGAGGGCGAGCAGTACTTC | CASSWGREGEQYF
TRBD1 | TRBJ1-5 | TRBV28 | . | TGTGCCAGCAGTTTATATAACTCGCTCCCCAAGACAGGGAAGAGCAATCAGCCCCAGCATTTT | CASSLYNSLPKTGKSNQPQHF
TRBD2 | TRBJ2-7 | TRBV3-1 | few | TGTGCCAGCAGCCAAGGGGGACTACCTTACGAGCAGTACTTC | CASSQGGLPYEQYF
. | TRBJ1-1 | TRBV5-1 | . | TGCGCCAGCAGCTTGGGATTGACAGTGAACACTGAAGCTTTCTTT | CASSLGLTVNTEAFF